The clone carrying this T cell receptor beta chain was recorded many times. Its specificity is unknown. The source material, RNA transcripts, was used to amplify TCR beta CDR3 regions. The TCR CDR3 first-round RT-PCR relied on the HTBI primer set. Using its own MiXCR run on the multiplex PCR reads, TCRdb lists one record per CDR3 protein. The sample has roughly 360,000 distinct CDR3 sequences; 13% are singletons. The CDR3 sequence is 13 residues long. Germline loops: CDR1 SGHTA, CDR2 FQGTGA. The V gene lost 1 base and the J gene lost 15 bases, with 13 bases spanning the gap. This sample is drawn from a study of T cells in Graves' hyperthyroidism and ophthalmopathy. Study-wide findings and caveats: Blood shared most expanded thyroid clonotypes above 0.001. Before onset, by a median of approximately 6.8 months, the model predicted ophthalmopathy.

V is TRBV7-3 and J is TRBJ1-6; D is possibly TRBD1 (6 bases). Source material: blood. The TCR originated in a man under 40 with Graves' hyperthyroidism that later progressed to Graves' ophthalmopathy. The CDR3 bases are TGTGCCAGCAGCTTAAACCCGGGACAACTCCTCCACTTT. Its translation: CASSLNPGQLLHF.